The TCR beta chain under discussion was sequenced for a study of OX40 agonist ivuxolimab in advanced cancers. Regarding the study in general: Ivuxolimab was a fully human IgG2 agonistic monoclonal antibody targeting the costimulatory receptor OX40 (CD134). Intravenous ivuxolimab was administered to patients every 2 weeks at six dose levels: 0.01, 0.1, 0.3, 1.5, 3 and 10 mg/kg. Of the approximately 50 dose-escalation patients, hepatocellular carcinoma was present in some 19, melanoma in around 15, renal cell carcinoma in 9 and head and neck cancer in 9. In the dose-escalation cohort, more than 80% of patients were male, and the mean age was around 60 years with a range of about 20 to 79. Prior anti-PD-1, anti-PD-L1 or anti-CTLA-4 therapy was permitted, and 35% to 40% of dose-escalation patients had received checkpoint inhibitors. Partial responses were achieved by three dose-escalation patients, of whom one had hepatocellular carcinoma and two had cutaneous melanoma. The point of sequencing TCRbeta in the periphery was to test whether ivuxolimab changed TCR sequence diversity and drove clonal T-cell expansion. The monotherapy dose-escalation portion (N of about 57 patients) of the phase I ivuxolimab trial is reported in the paper. Overall study outcomes, separate from this receptor: Low levels of normalized T-cell clonal expansion were also seen in some nonresponding patients. After ivuxolimab, CD8+ T cells had more expanded clones than CD4+ T cells on average. Which antigens the clonally expanded peripheral T cells were specific for was not determined. At doses from 0.1 to 3.0 mg/kg, clonal expansion was seen in both CD4+ and CD8+ blood T cells between baseline and week 6. Partial responders in the 0.1-3.0 mg/kg groups had among the lowest normalized peripheral clonal expansion, especially among CD8+ T cells.

Genomic DNA was isolated from the sorted cells so that the TCRbeta CDR3 region could be sequenced. The immunoSEQ Assay was used for sequencing of TCRbeta CDR3 regions. TCRdb's version of the immuneACCESS table is confined to in-frame rearrangements and falls short of the full clone set. An unresolved V gene accounts for under half of the shortfall where checked; the remainder is of unknown origin. The sample table contains approximately 60,000 clones; only one count was recorded for about 88% of them. The ten biggest clones cover over 6% of the sample. The trial excluded patients who had a history of autoimmune disease or who were on systemic immunosuppression. Peripheral blood for TCR sequencing was collected from all dose cohorts at baseline, on cycle 4 day 1, and on cycle 7 day 1. Samples came from an open-label, multicenter, first-in-human phase I dose-escalation trial of ivuxolimab. Adults with locally advanced or metastatic melanoma, renal cell, hepatocellular, or head and neck squamous cell carcinoma were enrolled in the trial. Before TCR sequencing, CD4+ T cells and CD8+ T cells were sorted from peripheral blood as separate populations.

Turning to this clone: Which antigen it targets is not known. Base qualities are not recorded, but no much larger clone differs from it by a single base.

From a lookup of the germline V gene, CDR1 and CDR2 are SNHLY and FYNNEI. Relative to germline, V is 6 bases shorter and J is 1 base shorter, with 9 bases between their ends. From its cysteine to its phenylalanine, the CDR3 spans 13 amino acids. Kept here is only the CDR3 DNA, which spans 39 bases and is read in frame from base 1. The sequence links TRBV2 to TRBJ2-5; the D element might be TRBD1 or TRBD2, as each aligns at 5 bases. Sequences were derived from CD4+ or CD8+ T cells sorted from blood, sampled in a trial of the OX40 agonist ivuxolimab. This TCR was recovered from an adult with an advanced solid tumor such as melanoma, head and neck, liver or kidney cancer. CDR3 protein: CASRGDGQETQYF. DNA sequence: TGTGCCAGCAGAGGGGACGGCCAAGAGACCCAGTACTTC. With the portions outside the CDR3 filled from the reference TRBV2 and TRBJ2-5 genes, the complete variable region becomes EPEVTQTPSHQVTQMGQEVILRCVPISNHLYFYWYRQILGQKVEFLVSFYNNEISEKSEIFDDQFSVERPDGSNFTLKIRSTKLEDSAMYFCASRGDGQETQYFGPGTRLLVL.